The 3 T cell receptor beta chains below all came from one sample that was sequenced in a study of tumor and adjacent non-tumor tissue in lung cancer. A modified ARM-PCR protocol with three rounds of nested PCR amplified TCRbeta. TCRdb called the multiplex PCR reads again in MiXCR, with one record for every CDR3 protein. The sample holds 84,000 or so distinct CDR3 sequences, around 59% seen once. No cell sorting was done before RNA was extracted from the tissue. The sequenced sample was lung tumor tissue. These receptors originate from a man aged 65 to 85 with non-small cell lung cancer.

This clonotype was seen many times. J is TRBJ1-1 and V is TRBV12-3 or TRBV12-4; TRBD1 matches 9 bases. This CDR3 comprises 14 residues. V shed 7 bases, J shed 1 base, and the junction held 4 bases outside the gene matches. Here the CDR3 DNA reads TGTGCCAGCACTCAGGGACAGGGGAACACTGAAGCTTTCTTT. Translated, it gives CASTQGQGNTEAFF.

On this clonotype: A read error may explain this, as a much larger clone is one base away. The chain is built from TRBV28 and TRBJ2-7, with D perhaps matching TRBD2 (5 bases). V was cut by 7 bases and J by 7 bases, with 14 bases left in between. In germline, CDR1 is MDHEN, CDR2 SYDVKM. The CDR3 length is 12 residues. CDR3 coding DNA: TGTGCCAGCACCACCTTTGGGAGTGAGCAGTACTTC. It translates to CASTTFGSEQYF.

This clonotype was seen just once. At one end, the junction sequence differs from germline, possibly due to a read error. This sequence joins TRBV7-9 and TRBJ2-5; D possibly corresponds to TRBD1 (5 bases). This CDR3 has 12 residues. Germline-derived CDR1 and CDR2 are SEHNR and FQNEAQ (reference sequence). CDR3 bases: TGTGTCAGCAGCCGGACACGAGAAACCCAGTACTTC. Translation gives CVSSRTRETQYF.